This TCR beta chain is from a study of shared clonotypes between healthy human individuals. Only CD45RO-negative cells positively selected for CCR7 counted as naive CD8 cells, so terminally differentiated effector memory CD45RA+ cells were excluded. A word on this clone: Other DNA sequences from this sample encode an identical CDR3 as well.

The repertoire was sequenced with immunoSEQ multiplex PCR; TCRdb's copy has only in-frame clones and lacks some. The sample contains some 2.1 million clones, 80% to 95% of which appear only once. The sequencing input was naive CD8+ T cells from PBMCs. The origin of this receptor is a man aged 18 to 29 in good health. Some clones in this sample may be carry-over from other donors' samples.

Here the CDR3 reads CASSLGQGNEQFF. CDR3 sequence (DNA): TGTGCCAGCAGCTTGGGACAGGGGAATGAGCAGTTCTTC. The gene calls are TRBV11-2 and TRBJ2-1, with 10 bases lining up with TRBD1. The CDR3 consists of 13 residues. Germline V gene sequence: CDR1 SGHAT, CDR2 FQNNGV. V dropped 3 bases and J dropped 7; count of bases not matched to a gene: 0.